Listed below are T cell receptor beta chains from one sample, sequenced in a study of T cell responses to AZD1222 COVID-19 vaccine. Measured with immunoSEQ multiplex PCR; TCRdb has only the in-frame clones, and not every one. This table holds 110,000 or so clones, 88% found once. The specimen was peripheral blood, collected on day 0 of AZD1222 vaccination. The receptors were gathered from an adult in good health. The CDR3 runs from the conserved cysteine through the conserved F or W. D genes are given only for firm matches. The listing skips clone size in some rows; elsewhere it reads once, few, many or a size class.

length	V	J	size	D	CDR3	DNA
13	TRBV9	TRBJ1-2	-	TRBD1	CASSRDRGRGYTF	TGTGCCAGCAGCCGGGACAGGGGACGAGGCTACACCTTC
14	TRBV10-3	TRBJ2-7	-	-	CAISESRSSYEQYF	TGTGCCATCAGTGAGTCTAGAAGCTCCTACGAGCAGTACTTC
14	TRBV7-9	TRBJ1-2	-	TRBD1	CASSRGQANYGYTF	TGTGCCAGCAGCCGGGGACAGGCTAACTATGGCTACACCTTC
15	TRBV28	TRBJ1-5	few	-	CASRAAGAWDQPQHF	TGTGCCAGCAGAGCGGCGGGGGCATGGGATCAGCCCCAGCATTTT
22	TRBV4-3	TRBJ2-6	-	TRBD1	CASSQDVMSRDSLFSGANVLTF	TGCGCCAGCAGCCAAGATGTGATGAGCCGGGACAGCTTGTTCTCTGGGGCCAACGTCCTGACTTTC
15	TRBV14	TRBJ1-4	-	TRBD1	CASSQGTGGPEKLFF	TGTGCCAGCAGCCAAGGGACAGGAGGACCAGAAAAACTGTTTTTT
13	TRBV30	TRBJ2-5	-	TRBD1	CAWSPGGMETQYF	TGTGCCTGGAGCCCAGGGGGCATGGAGACCCAGTACTTC
15	TRBV28	TRBJ2-1	-	TRBD2	CASSRGGGSYNEQFF	TGTGCCAGCAGCCGGGGCGGGGGTTCCTACAATGAGCAGTTCTTC
15	TRBV28	TRBJ1-6	once	-	CASNKRTVYNSPLHF	TGTGCCAGCAACAAAAGGACAGTCTATAATTCACCCCTCCACTTT
15	TRBV7-9	TRBJ1-4	-	TRBD1	CASSLDRGKSEKLFF	TGTGCCAGCAGCTTAGACAGGGGCAAGAGTGAAAAACTGTTTTTT
15	TRBV10-3	TRBJ2-5	-	-	CAISESGGTGQTQYF	TGTGCCATCAGTGAGTCAGGCGGGACGGGACAGACCCAGTACTTC
15	TRBV5-1	TRBJ2-4	-	TRBD2	CASGQHGLAENIQYF	TGCGCCAGCGGGCAGCATGGACTAGCGGAAAACATTCAGTACTTC
15	TRBV6-2/TRBV6-3	TRBJ2-7	-	-	CASSYTRVLIDEQYF	TGTGCCAGCAGTTACACCAGGGTTCTTATCGACGAGCAGTACTTC
11	TRBV7-8	TRBJ2-7	-	-	CASSRGYEQYF	TGTGCCAGCAGCAGAGGCTACGAGCAGTACTTC
17	TRBV4-1	TRBJ1-3	-	-	CASSQDLAGSSGNTIYF	TGCGCCAGCAGCCAAGATCTCGCAGGGAGCTCTGGAAACACCATATATTTT
13	TRBV5-1	TRBJ1-5	-	-	CASSAGSDQPQHF	TGCGCCAGCAGCGCGGGGAGTGATCAGCCCCAGCATTTT
14	TRBV7-9	TRBJ1-4	-	TRBD1	CASSGQGQLEKLFF	TGTGCCAGCAGCGGACAGGGTCAACTTGAAAAACTGTTTTTT
13	TRBV14	TRBJ2-3	-	TRBD1	CASSPTGADTQYF	TGTGCCAGCAGCCCGACAGGGGCAGATACGCAGTATTTT
13	TRBV5-4	TRBJ1-1	-	-	CASSLQGNTEAFF	TGTGCCAGCAGCTTGCAGGGTAACACTGAAGCTTTCTTT
15	TRBV9	TRBJ2-1	-	-	CASSTDTPSYNEQFF	TGTGCCAGCAGCACTGACACGCCTTCCTACAATGAGCAGTTCTTC
14	TRBV4-1	TRBJ2-7	-	-	CASSQEPGPYEQYF	TGCGCCAGCAGCCAAGAGCCAGGCCCCTACGAGCAGTACTTC
14	TRBV7-2	TRBJ2-5	-	-	CASSVQGSQETQYF	TGTGCCAGCAGCGTCCAGGGGAGCCAAGAGACCCAGTACTTC
9	TRBV9	TRBJ2-7	-	-	CPGVHEQYF	TGCCCCGGGGTCCACGAGCAGTACTTC
17	TRBV19	TRBJ2-2	-	TRBD1	CASSQLGTAANTGELFF	TGTGCCAGTAGTCAACTTGGGACAGCCGCGAACACCGGGGAGCTGTTTTTT
15	TRBV6-1	TRBJ1-1	-	-	CASSEVPLLGAEAFF	TGTGCCAGCAGTGAAGTCCCCCTCCTAGGGGCTGAAGCTTTCTTT
15	TRBV5-1	TRBJ1-1	-	-	CASSLGGRQNTEAFF	TGCGCCAGCAGCTTGGGAGGCCGGCAGAACACTGAAGCTTTCTTT
16	TRBV5-1	TRBJ1-3	once	TRBD1	CASSLGQGAAGNTIYF	TGCGCCAGCAGCTTGGGACAGGGGGCTGCTGGAAACACCATATATTTT
14	TRBV6-1	TRBJ1-2	few	-	CASSEDGGNYGYTF	TGTGCCAGCAGTGAGGACGGAGGAAACTATGGCTACACCTTC
17	TRBV5-4	TRBJ2-2	few	-	CASSRGPVGGNTGELFF	TGTGCCAGCAGCAGGGGCCCCGTGGGGGGAAACACCGGGGAGCTGTTTTTT
15	TRBV19	TRBJ2-1	-	-	CASSISSGFYNEQFF	TGTGCCAGTAGTATAAGTTCTGGCTTTTACAATGAGCAGTTCTTC
15	TRBV13	TRBJ2-6	-	-	CASSARPSGANVLTF	TGTGCCAGCAGCGCCAGGCCCTCTGGGGCCAACGTCCTGACTTTC
14	TRBV6-5	TRBJ2-3	-	TRBD1	CASSPRQGVDTQYF	TGTGCCAGCAGTCCGCGACAGGGTGTGGATACGCAGTATTTT